The clone carrying this T cell receptor beta chain was recorded many times. Its target is not known. This entry is derived from a study of response to subunit inactivated influenza vaccine. General study findings and limits: Every seasonal influenza vaccination brings in few new T cells, the authors suggested.

TCRdb redid the calling of the RT-PCR reads with MiXCR, one entry per CDR3 protein. The profile shows around 470,000 distinct CDR3 sequences, around 7.7% of them singletons. The CDR3 is made up of 15 amino acids. Germline CDR1 is SGHRS and CDR2 is YFSETQ. V was cut by 3 bases and J by 0 bases, with 12 bases left in between. This sequence originates from a man between 50 and 69 years old who received an inactivated influenza vaccine. The sample consisted of PBMCs from blood, taken less than 30 months after vaccination. V is TRBV5-1 and J is TRBJ1-2, with D possibly being TRBD1 (6 bases). CDR3 sequence: CASSSGTNTNYGYTF. The CDR3 coding sequence is TGCGCCAGCAGCTCCGGGACAAATACTAACTATGGCTACACCTTC.